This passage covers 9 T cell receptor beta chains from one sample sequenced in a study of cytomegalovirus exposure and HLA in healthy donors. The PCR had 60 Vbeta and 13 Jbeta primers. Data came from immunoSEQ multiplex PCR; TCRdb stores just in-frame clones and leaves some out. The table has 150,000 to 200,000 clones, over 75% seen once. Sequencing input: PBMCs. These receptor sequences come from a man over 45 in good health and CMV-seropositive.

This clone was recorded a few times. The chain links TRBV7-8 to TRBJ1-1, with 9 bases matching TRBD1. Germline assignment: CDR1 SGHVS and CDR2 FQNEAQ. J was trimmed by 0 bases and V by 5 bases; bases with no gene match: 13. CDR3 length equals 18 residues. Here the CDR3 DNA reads TGTGCCAGCAGCCCTTTGAGAGGACAGGGGACTATGAACACTGAAGCTTTCTTT. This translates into CASSPLRGQGTMNTEAFF.

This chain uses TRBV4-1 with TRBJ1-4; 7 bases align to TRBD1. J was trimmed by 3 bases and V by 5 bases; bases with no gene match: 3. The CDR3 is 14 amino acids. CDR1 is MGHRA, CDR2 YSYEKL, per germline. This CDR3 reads CASSGRGANEKLFF. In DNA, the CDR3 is TGCGCCAGCAGCGGCAGGGGGGCTAATGAAAAACTGTTTTTT.

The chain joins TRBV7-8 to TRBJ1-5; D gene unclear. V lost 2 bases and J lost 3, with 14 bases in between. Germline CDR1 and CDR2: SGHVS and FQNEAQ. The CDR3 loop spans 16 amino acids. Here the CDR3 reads CASSLRDSGVNQPQHF. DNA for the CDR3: TGTGCCAGCAGCTTAAGGGATAGCGGGGTCAATCAGCCCCAGCATTTT.

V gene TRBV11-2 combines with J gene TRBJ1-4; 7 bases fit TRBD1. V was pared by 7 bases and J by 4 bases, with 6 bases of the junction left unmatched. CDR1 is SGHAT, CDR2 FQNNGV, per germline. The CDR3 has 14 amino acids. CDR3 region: CASTSDRDNEKLFF. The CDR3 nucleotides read TGTGCCAGCACCTCAGACAGGGATAATGAAAAACTGTTTTTT. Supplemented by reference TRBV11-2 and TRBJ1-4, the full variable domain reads EAGVAQSPRYKIIEKRQSVAFWCNPISGHATLYWYQQILGQGPKLLIQFQNNGVVDDSQLPKDRFSAERLKGVDSTLKIQPAKLEDSAVYLCASTSDRDNEKLFFGSGTQLSVL.

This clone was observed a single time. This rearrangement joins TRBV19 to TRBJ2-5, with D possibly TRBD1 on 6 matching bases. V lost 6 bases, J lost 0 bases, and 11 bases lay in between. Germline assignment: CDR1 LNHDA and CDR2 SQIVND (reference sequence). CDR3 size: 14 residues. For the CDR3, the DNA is TGTGCCAGTAGAAGGGACAACTACCAAGAGACCCAGTACTTC. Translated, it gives CASRRDNYQETQYF.

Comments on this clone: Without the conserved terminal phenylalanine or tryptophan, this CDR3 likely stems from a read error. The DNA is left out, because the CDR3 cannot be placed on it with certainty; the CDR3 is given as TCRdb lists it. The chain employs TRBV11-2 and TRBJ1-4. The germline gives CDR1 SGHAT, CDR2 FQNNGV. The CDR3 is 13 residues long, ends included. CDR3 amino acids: CASSLDRPFGGRD.

Here the CDR3 reads CASSEVTTETQYF. Here the CDR3 DNA reads TGTGCCAGCAGTGAAGTTACTACGGAGACCCAGTACTTC. The V call is TRBV6-1, the J call TRBJ2-5; D ambiguous. Germline-derived CDR1 and CDR2 are MNHNS and SASEGT. Trimming stripped 1 base from V and 5 bases from J, with 8 bases between. The CDR3 loop spans 13 amino acids.

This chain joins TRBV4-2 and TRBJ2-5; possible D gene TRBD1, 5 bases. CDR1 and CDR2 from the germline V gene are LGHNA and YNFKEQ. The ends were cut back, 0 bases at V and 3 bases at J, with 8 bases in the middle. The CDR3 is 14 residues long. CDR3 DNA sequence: TGTGCCAGCAGCCAAGACTCCAGGGAAGAGACCCAGTACTTC. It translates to CASSQDSREETQYF.

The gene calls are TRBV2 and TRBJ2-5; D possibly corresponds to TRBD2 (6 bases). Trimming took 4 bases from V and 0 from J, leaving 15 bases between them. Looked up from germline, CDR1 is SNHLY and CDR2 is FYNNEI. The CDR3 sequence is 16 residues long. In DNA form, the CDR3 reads TGTGCCAGCAGTGGAGGGACTGATCCGTACCAAGAGACCCAGTACTTC. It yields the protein CASSGGTDPYQETQYF.